This TCR beta chain was obtained from a study of blood T cell repertoires in COVID-19 (dated by TCRdb to the early 2020s). Some background on the complete study: The collaborator samples originated in the United States, Italy and Spain and spanned the acute and convalescent phases of COVID-19. The material from the prospective study consisted of cDNA or gDNA derived from T cells, B-cell-depleted T cells, or PBMCs. Deeply sampled blood TCRbeta repertoires from subjects exposed to, actively infected with, or recovered from COVID-19 were included in the dataset. The repertoires were released in a freely available public database intended as a resource for research on the immune response to SARS-CoV-2. Samples were obtained from the ongoing ImmuneRACE study (first 160 participants) and from about 1,300 subjects provided by 6 global collaborators. Nearly every sample came with metadata listing a de-identified subject ID, COVID-19 status, age in years and sex. HLA class I and class II types, where available, came from metadata supplied by the sample provider rather than from assay-based typing.

TCRbeta CDR3 regions were amplified from genomic DNA by means of the immunoSEQ Assay, a bias-controlled multiplex PCR. In the authors' own workflow: Within the assay, amplification of reference gene primers was used to estimate how many nucleated cells each sample contained. To quantify the absolute abundance of each unique TCRbeta CDR3 rearrangement, sequence reads were collapsed and filtered. For each sample, productive Simpson clonality was calculated by taking the square root of Simpson's diversity index across productive rearrangements. TCRdb holds this immuneACCESS table with in-frame rearrangements only. Some clones are missing; in checked studies, unresolved V genes explain under half, and the rest has no known cause. The V and J calls and the clone size are those of that table, but D and trimming were determined from the DNA. The sample has roughly 220,000 clones on record, 65% to 90% of them singletons. The ten largest clonotypes hold 3.5% to 4% of the sample.

There are 21 amino acids in the CDR3, from cysteine to phenylalanine inclusive. The only DNA kept is the CDR3, 63 bases in frame from the first base. CDR1 and CDR2 are read off the germline V gene as MNHEY and SVGEGT. For this chain, trimming is 2 bases at the V end and 4 bases at the J end, and the number of junction bases without a gene match is 19. General study outcomes and caveats: How much clinical and demographic metadata was included differed by source and by participant, and the metadata was provided uncurated.

Enrolling through a virtual design, the prospective study's participants ranged in age from about 18 to 100 years and lived across roughly 23 United States geographic areas. In the prospective study, cohorts were assigned on the basis of participant-reported clinical history obtained from a screening survey and a study questionnaire. In the prospective study, whole blood, serum and a nasopharyngeal or oropharyngeal swab were collected from each participant by mobile phlebotomists. Prospective study participants could optionally give additional blood draws and questionnaires over a roughly 2-month period. Before DNA extraction, blood samples from the prospective study were shipped at room temperature or frozen. Worth noting for this clone: Its recognized antigen is unknown. There are no base qualities to consult, and no much larger clone falls within one base.

This receptor was identified in a woman aged 35 to 49 with acute COVID-19. Sample: PBMCs or T cells enriched from blood (not recorded which). Here the chain combines TRBV6-2 or TRBV6-3 and TRBJ2-5; TRBD2 aligns with 13 central bases. Here is the DNA: TGTGCCAGCAGTTACGGCGGACTAGCGGGAGAGGAGGATGTTTTAGTAGAGACCCAGTACTTC. This is translated as CASSYGGLAGEEDVLVETQYF.